These 2 T cell receptor beta chains share one sample of origin, sequenced in a study of beta chain features in type 1 diabetes. Reverse transcription of all isolated RNA meant that expressed TCRB transcripts were sequenced. This table comes from immunoSEQ multiplex PCR, and its TCRdb copy is limited to in-frame clones, with some not included. The table has about 150,000 clones, approximately 10% seen once. The sample consisted of central memory CD4+ T cells from blood. These receptors originate from a young man in good health.

This clone was observed a few times. The chain has TRBV28 and TRBJ2-1, with TRBD1 matching 9 bases. The CDR3 is 11 amino acids. CDR1 MDHEN and CDR2 SYDVKM come from the germline V gene. J was trimmed by 15 bases and V by 8 bases; bases with no gene match: 8. The chain's CDR3 is CASRDRVRMFF. In DNA form, the CDR3 reads TGTGCCAGCCGGGACAGGGTTCGCATGTTCTTC.

The table lists this clone with a few counts. The J gene is TRBJ1-5, the V gene TRBV29-1; tentative D call: TRBD1 (5 bases). Germline V gives CDR1 SQVTM, CDR2 ANQGSEA. This CDR3 comprises 14 residues. The V end was cut by 4 bases, the J end by 5 bases, with 15 bases between. CDR3: CSVAVGGADQPQHF. CDR3 DNA sequence: TGCAGCGTTGCGGTGGGTGGGGCGGATCAGCCCCAGCATTTT.